This T cell receptor (beta chain) was obtained from a study of T cell responses to AZD1222 COVID-19 vaccine. Assay used: immunoSEQ multiplex PCR; TCRdb lists only in-frame clones, some missing. Of roughly 80,000 clones in the sample, roughly 87% are singletons; the top ten hold about 5.5%. The CDR3 extends over 11 amino acids. V was cut by 2 bases and J by 7 bases, with 6 bases left in between. Germline assignment: CDR1 GTSNPN and CDR2 SVGIG (reference sequence). The sequence was obtained from an adult in good health. The specimen was peripheral blood, collected on day 0 of MenACWY control vaccination. V and J are TRBV30 and TRBJ2-1, with unresolved D. CDR3 nucleotide sequence: TGTGCCTGGAGTAATCGGAATGAGCAGTTCTTC. Protein: CAWSNRNEQFF. Based on the CDR3 plus reference TRBV30 and TRBJ2-1, the full variable domain is SQTIHQWPATLVQPVGSPLSLECTVEGTSNPNLYWYRQAAGRGLQLLFYSVGIGQISSEVPQNLSASRPQDRQFILSSKKLLLSDSGFYLCAWSNRNEQFFGPGTRLTVL.